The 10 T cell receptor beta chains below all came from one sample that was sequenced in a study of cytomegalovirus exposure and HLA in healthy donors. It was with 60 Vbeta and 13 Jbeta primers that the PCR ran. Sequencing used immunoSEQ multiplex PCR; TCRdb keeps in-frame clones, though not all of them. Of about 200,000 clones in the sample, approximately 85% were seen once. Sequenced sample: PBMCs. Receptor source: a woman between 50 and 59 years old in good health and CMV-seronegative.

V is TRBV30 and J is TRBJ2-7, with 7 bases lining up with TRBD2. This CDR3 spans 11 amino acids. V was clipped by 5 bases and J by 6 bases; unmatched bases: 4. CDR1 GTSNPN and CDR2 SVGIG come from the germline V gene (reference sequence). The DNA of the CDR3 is TGTGCCTGGGCCGGGACTACCGAGCAGTACTTC. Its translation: CAWAGTTEQYF. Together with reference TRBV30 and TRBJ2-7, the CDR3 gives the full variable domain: SQTIHQWPATLVQPVGSPLSLECTVEGTSNPNLYWYRQAAGRGLQLLFYSVGIGQISSEVPQNLSASRPQDRQFILSSKKLLLSDSGFYLCAWAGTTEQYFGPGTRLTVT.

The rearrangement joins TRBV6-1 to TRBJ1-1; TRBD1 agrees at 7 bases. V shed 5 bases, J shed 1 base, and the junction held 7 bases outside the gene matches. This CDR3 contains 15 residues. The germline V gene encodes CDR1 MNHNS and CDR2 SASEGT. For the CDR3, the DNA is TGTGCCAGCAGTCGATCAAAGGGGGCGAACACTGAAGCTTTCTTT. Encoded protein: CASSRSKGANTEAFF.

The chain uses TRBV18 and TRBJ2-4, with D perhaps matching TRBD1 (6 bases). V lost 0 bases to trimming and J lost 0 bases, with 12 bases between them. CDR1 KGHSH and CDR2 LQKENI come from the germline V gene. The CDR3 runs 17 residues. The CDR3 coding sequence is TGTGCCAGCTCACCACCCGCAGGGGCTTTAGCCAAAAACATTCAGTACTTC. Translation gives CASSPPAGALAKNIQYF.

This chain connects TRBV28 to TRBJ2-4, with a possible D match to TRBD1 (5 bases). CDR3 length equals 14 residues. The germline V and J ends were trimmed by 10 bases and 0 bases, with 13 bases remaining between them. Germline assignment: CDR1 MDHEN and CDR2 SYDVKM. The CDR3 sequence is CATTKGVAKNIQYF. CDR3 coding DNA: TGTGCCACTACTAAAGGGGTAGCCAAAAACATTCAGTACTTC.

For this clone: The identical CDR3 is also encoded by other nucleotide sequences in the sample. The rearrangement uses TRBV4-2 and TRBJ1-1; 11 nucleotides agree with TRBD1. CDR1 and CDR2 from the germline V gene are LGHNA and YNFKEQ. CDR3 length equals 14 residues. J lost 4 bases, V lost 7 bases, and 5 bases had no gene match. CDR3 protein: CASTAGTGGTEAFF. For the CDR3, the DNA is TGTGCCAGCACCGCAGGGACAGGGGGCACTGAAGCTTTCTTT.

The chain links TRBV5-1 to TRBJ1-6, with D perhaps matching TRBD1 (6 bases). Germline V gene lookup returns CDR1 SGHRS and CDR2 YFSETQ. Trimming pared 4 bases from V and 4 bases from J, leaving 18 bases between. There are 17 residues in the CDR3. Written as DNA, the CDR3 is TGCGCCAGCAGCCCAACAGGGACCGTGGAGTATAATTCACCCCTCCACTTT. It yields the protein CASSPTGTVEYNSPLHF.

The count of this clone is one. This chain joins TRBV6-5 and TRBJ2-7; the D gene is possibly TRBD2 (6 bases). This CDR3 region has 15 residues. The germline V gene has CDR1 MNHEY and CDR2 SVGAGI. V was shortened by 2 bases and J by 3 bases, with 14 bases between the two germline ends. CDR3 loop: CASSYGAGLGYEQYF. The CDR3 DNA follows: TGTGCCAGCAGTTACGGTGCGGGATTGGGCTACGAGCAGTACTTC.

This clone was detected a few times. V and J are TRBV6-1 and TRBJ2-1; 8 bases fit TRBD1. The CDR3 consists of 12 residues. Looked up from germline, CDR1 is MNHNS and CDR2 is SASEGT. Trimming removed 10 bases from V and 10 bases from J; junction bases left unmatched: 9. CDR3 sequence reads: CATQGAVGEQFF. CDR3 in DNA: TGTGCCACCCAGGGGGCAGTGGGCGAGCAGTTCTTC.

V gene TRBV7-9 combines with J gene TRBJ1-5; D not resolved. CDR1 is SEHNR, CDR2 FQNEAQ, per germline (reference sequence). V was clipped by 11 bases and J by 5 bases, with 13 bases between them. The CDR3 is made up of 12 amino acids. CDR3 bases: TGTGCCGGAACCGACGGAGATCAGCCCCAGCATTTT. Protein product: CAGTDGDQPQHF.

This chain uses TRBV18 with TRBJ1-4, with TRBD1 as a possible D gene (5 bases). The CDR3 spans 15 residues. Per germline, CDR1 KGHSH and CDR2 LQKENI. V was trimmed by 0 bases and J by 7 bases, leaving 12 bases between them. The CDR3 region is CASSPPKTGGEKLFF. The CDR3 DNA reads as TGTGCCAGCTCACCACCCAAAACAGGCGGTGAAAAACTGTTTTTT.